These 17 T cell receptor beta chains share one sample of origin, sequenced in a study of regulatory T cells in long-lasting Graves disease. Through Arm-PCR of CDR3 regions and iRepertoire HTBI primers, TCR beta libraries were built. TCRdb re-analysed the multiplex PCR reads in MiXCR, keeping a single row per CDR3 protein. The profile covers hundreds of thousands of distinct CDR3 sequences, with approximately 15% appearing a single time and 25% to 30% taken by the ten largest. The time point denotes: newly diagnosed GD, antithyroid drugs for less than 3 months. The TCR library was made from RNA that had been extracted from PBMCs in TRIzol. In addition, the sample was reused for a study of T cells in Graves' hyperthyroidism and ophthalmopathy.

Sequencing was performed on peripheral blood mononuclear cells (PBMCs), taken at new diagnosis, from a patient treated with antithyroid drugs. The receptors were gathered from a man aged 35-49 years with Graves disease.

This clonotype was seen many times. Here the CDR3 DNA reads TGCGCCAGCAGCTTGGGGGTAGCTCACACAGATACGCAGTATTTT. The encoded protein is CASSLGVAHTDTQYF. This chain connects TRBV5-1 to TRBJ2-3; no clear D gene. The CDR3 is 15 residues long. Trimming took 0 bases from V and 2 from J, leaving 10 bases between them. Germline V lookup: CDR1 SGHRS, CDR2 YFSETQ.

In its sample, this clonotype was seen many times. This rearrangement joins TRBV2 to TRBJ2-3; TRBD2 agrees at 10 bases. Per germline, CDR1 SNHLY and CDR2 FYNNEI. The CDR3 consists of 18 residues. Trimming at V came to 3 bases and at J to 2 bases, leaving 11 bases not matched to a gene. CDR3 nucleotide sequence: TGTGCCAGCAGTGATCCGGCTAGCGGGGGCCAATTCACAGATACGCAGTATTTT. Translation gives CASSDPASGGQFTDTQYF.

The gene calls are TRBV29-1 and TRBJ1-2, with TRBD1 identical over 7 bases. The J segment lost 1 base and the V segment lost 6 bases, leaving 17 bases of the junction unmatched. This CDR3 has 17 amino acids. In germline, CDR1 is SQVTM, CDR2 ANQGSEA. Here the CDR3 reads CSVGPEDRSSFNYGYTF. The CDR3 DNA sequence: TGCAGCGTCGGGCCTGAGGACAGGTCCTCCTTTAACTATGGCTACACCTTC.

The J gene is TRBJ2-2, the V gene TRBV5-1, with 9 bases matching TRBD1. CDR3 length: 17 residues. V shed 2 bases, J shed 6 bases, and the junction held 11 bases outside the gene matches. Germline loops: CDR1 SGHRS, CDR2 YFSETQ. For the CDR3, the DNA is TGCGCCAGCAGCTTTTCCCCGGGACAGGGAGGGTCCGGGGAGCTGTTTTTT. This sequence encodes CASSFSPGQGGSGELFF.

This clonotype appeared many times. This chain connects TRBV11-2 to TRBJ1-3; no firm D call. Germline values: CDR1 SGHAT, CDR2 FQNNGV. This CDR3 region has 16 residues. Trimming removed 5 bases at V and 2 bases at J, with 16 bases between. CDR3 amino acids: CASSPVERLAGNTIYF. Written as DNA, the CDR3 is TGTGCCAGCAGCCCGGTCGAAAGGTTAGCTGGAAACACCATATATTTT. Full variable domain (missing parts from reference TRBV11-2 and TRBJ1-3): EAGVAQSPRYKIIEKRQSVAFWCNPISGHATLYWYQQILGQGPKLLIQFQNNGVVDDSQLPKDRFSAERLKGVDSTLKIQPAKLEDSAVYLCASSPVERLAGNTIYFGEGSWLTVV.

This clonotype was observed many times. The chain carries TRBV10-3 and TRBJ2-1, with 7 bases aligning to TRBD1. TRBJ2-5 explains the end of the DNA better; the J call may be wrong. The germline CDR1 and CDR2 sequences are ENHRY and SYGVKD. CDR3 size: 13 residues. CDR3 DNA sequence: TGTGCCATCAACGACAGGGACCAAGAGACCCAGTACTTC. This sequence encodes CAINDRDQETQYF.

This clonotype was counted a few times. J is TRBJ2-6 and V is TRBV9; D is ambiguous. Trimming stripped 0 bases from V and 2 bases from J, with 21 bases between. The CDR3 covers 20 residues. Per the germline V gene, CDR1 is SGDLS and CDR2 is YYNGEE. The CDR3 sequence: CASSVGVRRRFSAGANVLTF. CDR3 DNA: TGTGCCAGCAGCGTAGGGGTCCGGAGACGCTTTTCCGCTGGGGCCAACGTCCTGACTTTC.

This sequence joins TRBV5-1 and TRBJ2-2; TRBD2 matches 8 bases. Germline CDR1 SGHRS, CDR2 YFSETQ. Trimming at V came to 4 bases and at J to 5 bases, leaving 10 bases not matched to a gene. The CDR3 consists of 16 residues. CDR3 protein: CASSPPGAGATGELFF. CDR3 sequence (DNA): TGCGCCAGCAGCCCTCCCGGAGCGGGGGCTACCGGGGAGCTGTTTTTT.

This clonotype was seen many times. The rearrangement links TRBV28 to TRBJ1-6, with D hard to call. There are 12 residues in the CDR3. With 3 bases removed from V and 13 bases from J, the gap between germline ends came to 10 bases. CDR1 and CDR2 (germline): MDHEN, SYDVKM. Here the CDR3 DNA reads TGTGCCAGCAGTTTGATGTTACGGCCCCTCCACTTT. This sequence encodes CASSLMLRPLHF.

This clonotype was picked up many times. The chain recombines TRBV12-3 or TRBV12-4 with TRBJ1-5; TRBD1 agrees at 9 bases. This CDR3 is built from 13 residues. V was pared by 6 bases and J by 5 bases, with 2 bases of the junction left unmatched. The CDR3 protein is CASRRTGDQPQHF. CDR3 nucleotide sequence: TGTGCCAGCAGGAGGACAGGGGATCAGCCCCAGCATTTT.

The chain combines TRBV19 with TRBJ1-2; 10 bases are a match to TRBD1. The V segment lost 4 bases and the J segment 5 bases; nucleotides outside the gene matches: 4. CDR1 is LNHDA, CDR2 SQIVND, per germline (reference sequence). This CDR3 region has 14 residues. The CDR3 DNA reads TGTGCCAGTAGTACGACAGGGGGCGTTTATGGCTACACCTTC. Residues: CASSTTGGVYGYTF.

This clonotype was observed at least ten times. This chain joins TRBV20-1 and TRBJ1-5; TRBD1 matches 8 bases. There are 14 residues in the CDR3. Germline V gives CDR1 DFQATT, CDR2 SNEGSKA (reference sequence). V shed 7 bases and J 2 bases; nucleotides not matched to a gene: 7. The DNA for the CDR3 is TGCAGTGTCCCGACAGGGGTGGGCAATCAGCCCCAGCATTTT. Protein sequence: CSVPTGVGNQPQHF.

This clonotype appeared many times. The rearrangement uses TRBV18 and TRBJ2-1; the match to TRBD2 covers 11 bases. Germline-derived CDR1 and CDR2 are KGHSH and LQKENI. This CDR3 has 16 amino acids. J lost 5 bases, V lost 0 bases, and 3 bases had no gene match. The CDR3 reads CASSPPTSGAHNEQFF. CDR3 in DNA: TGTGCCAGCTCACCACCGACTAGCGGGGCCCACAATGAGCAGTTCTTC.

This clonotype was recorded at least ten times. The chain joins TRBV18 to TRBJ1-3; D possibly corresponds to TRBD1 (5 bases). V was pared by 1 base and J by 3 bases, with 7 bases between. CDR1 and CDR2 from the germline V gene are KGHSH and LQKENI. The CDR3 loop spans 14 amino acids. DNA for the CDR3: TGTGCCAGCTCACCACAGGGGTTTGGAAACACCATATATTTT. This gives the protein CASSPQGFGNTIYF.

A word on this clonotype: This may be a read error, as it is one base from a much larger clone. V and J are TRBV18 and TRBJ1-2; the D is unclear. The CDR3 loop spans 14 amino acids. Germline lookup yields CDR1 KGHSH and CDR2 LQKENI. CDR3 sequence: CAGSPLPRGIGYTF. The DNA for the CDR3 is TGTGCCGGCTCACCACTCCCTCGTGGTATTGGCTACACCTTC.

Notes on this clonotype: Only one base separates this from a far larger clonotype, so it likely reflects a read error. The rearrangement uses TRBV28 and TRBJ2-3; D ambiguous. This CDR3 contains 12 residues. V was pared by 8 bases and J by 5 bases, with 11 bases between. Germline CDR1 and CDR2: MDHEN and SYDVKM. CDR3 protein: CASGQGKDTQYF. The CDR3 DNA reads as TGTGCCAGCGGCCAAGGAAAAGATACGCAGTATTTT.

In this sample, this clonotype turned up many times. The chain uses TRBV24-1 and TRBJ2-1, with TRBD2 as a possible D gene (5 bases). The germline gives CDR1 KGHDR, CDR2 SFDVKD. Trimming cost V 5 bases and J 2 bases, with 12 bases left between them. The CDR3 length is 15 residues. CDR3 sequence: CATSGGSAAYNEQFF. The CDR3 DNA reads TGTGCCACCAGTGGAGGTAGCGCTGCCTACAATGAGCAGTTCTTC.